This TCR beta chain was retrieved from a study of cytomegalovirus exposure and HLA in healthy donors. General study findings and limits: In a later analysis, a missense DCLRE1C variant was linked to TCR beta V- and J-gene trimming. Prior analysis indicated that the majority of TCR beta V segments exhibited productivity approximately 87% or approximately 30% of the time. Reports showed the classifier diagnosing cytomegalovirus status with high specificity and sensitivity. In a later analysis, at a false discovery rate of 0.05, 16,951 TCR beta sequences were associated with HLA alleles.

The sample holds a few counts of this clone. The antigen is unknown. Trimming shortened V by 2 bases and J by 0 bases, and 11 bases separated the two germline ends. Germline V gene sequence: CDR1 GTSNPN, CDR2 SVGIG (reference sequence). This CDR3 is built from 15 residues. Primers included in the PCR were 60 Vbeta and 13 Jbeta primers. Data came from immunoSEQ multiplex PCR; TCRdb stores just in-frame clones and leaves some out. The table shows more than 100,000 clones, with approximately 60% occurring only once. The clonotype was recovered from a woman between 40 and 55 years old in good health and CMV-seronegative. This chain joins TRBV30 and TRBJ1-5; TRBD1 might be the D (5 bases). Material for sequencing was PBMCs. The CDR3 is CAWSWGGSSNQPQHF. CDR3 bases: TGTGCCTGGAGTTGGGGGGGGAGTAGCAATCAGCCCCAGCATTTT.